This T cell receptor beta chain emerged from a study of blood T cell repertoires in COVID-19 (dated by TCRdb to the early 2020s). Context from the whole study: Samples from collaborators originated in the United States, Italy and Spain and spanned both the acute and convalescent phases of COVID-19. HLA class I and class II types, where available, came from metadata supplied by the sample provider rather than from assay-based typing. The dataset comprised deeply sampled blood TCRbeta repertoires from subjects exposed to, actively infected with, or recovered from COVID-19. The repertoires were released in a freely available public database meant as a resource for research on the immune response to SARS-CoV-2. The samples were drawn from the first 160 participants of the ongoing ImmuneRACE study and from under 1,500 subjects provided by 6 global collaborators. A de-identified subject ID, COVID-19 status, age in years and sex were almost always included in the sample metadata. The material from the prospective study consisted of cDNA or gDNA derived from T cells, B-cell-depleted T cells, or PBMCs. The paper as a whole reports these results and caveats: How much clinical and demographic metadata was included differed by source and by participant, and the metadata was provided uncurated.

Compared with germline, V lacks 4 bases and J lacks 3 bases; bases without a gene match: 2. The germline V gene (reference sequence) provides CDR1 SGHNT and CDR2 YYREEE. Its CDR3 holds 14 amino acids, cysteine through phenylalanine. Only CDR3 DNA remains: 42 bases, in frame from the first base. The immunoSEQ Assay, a bias-controlled multiplex PCR, was used to amplify TCRbeta CDR3 regions from genomic DNA. The authors processed their data as follows. Within the assay, amplification of reference gene primers was used to estimate how many nucleated cells each sample contained. Sequence reads were collapsed and filtered to measure the absolute abundance of every unique TCRbeta CDR3 rearrangement. For each sample, productive Simpson clonality was calculated by taking the square root of Simpson's diversity index across productive rearrangements. TCRdb stores this immuneACCESS table with in-frame sequences only. Part of the clones is absent; in the studies checked, under half of the shortfall reflects unresolved V genes, and no reason is known for the rest. V and J calls and clone size are copied from that table; D and trimming were computed from the DNA. For this sample there are 35,000 or so clones; less than 95% appear just once. Together, the top ten hold around 5% of the sample.

The collaborating institutions used their own protocols to collect whole blood in K2EDTA tubes. For TCRbeta analysis, collaborators shipped samples in one of three forms: frozen whole blood, isolated PBMCs, or DNA extracted from either of those sample types. As concerns this clone: Its binding antigen is unknown. Base quality data are lacking; no much larger clone is found one base away.

Sequences were obtained from peripheral blood. The origin of this receptor is a human donor in a cohort sampled during active COVID-19. The chain employs TRBV5-4 and TRBJ1-4; 8 bases in the junction line up with TRBD1. The sequence in DNA is TGTGCCAGCAGCGCGACAGGGGCTAATGAAAAACTGTTTTTT. This sequence encodes CASSATGANEKLFF.